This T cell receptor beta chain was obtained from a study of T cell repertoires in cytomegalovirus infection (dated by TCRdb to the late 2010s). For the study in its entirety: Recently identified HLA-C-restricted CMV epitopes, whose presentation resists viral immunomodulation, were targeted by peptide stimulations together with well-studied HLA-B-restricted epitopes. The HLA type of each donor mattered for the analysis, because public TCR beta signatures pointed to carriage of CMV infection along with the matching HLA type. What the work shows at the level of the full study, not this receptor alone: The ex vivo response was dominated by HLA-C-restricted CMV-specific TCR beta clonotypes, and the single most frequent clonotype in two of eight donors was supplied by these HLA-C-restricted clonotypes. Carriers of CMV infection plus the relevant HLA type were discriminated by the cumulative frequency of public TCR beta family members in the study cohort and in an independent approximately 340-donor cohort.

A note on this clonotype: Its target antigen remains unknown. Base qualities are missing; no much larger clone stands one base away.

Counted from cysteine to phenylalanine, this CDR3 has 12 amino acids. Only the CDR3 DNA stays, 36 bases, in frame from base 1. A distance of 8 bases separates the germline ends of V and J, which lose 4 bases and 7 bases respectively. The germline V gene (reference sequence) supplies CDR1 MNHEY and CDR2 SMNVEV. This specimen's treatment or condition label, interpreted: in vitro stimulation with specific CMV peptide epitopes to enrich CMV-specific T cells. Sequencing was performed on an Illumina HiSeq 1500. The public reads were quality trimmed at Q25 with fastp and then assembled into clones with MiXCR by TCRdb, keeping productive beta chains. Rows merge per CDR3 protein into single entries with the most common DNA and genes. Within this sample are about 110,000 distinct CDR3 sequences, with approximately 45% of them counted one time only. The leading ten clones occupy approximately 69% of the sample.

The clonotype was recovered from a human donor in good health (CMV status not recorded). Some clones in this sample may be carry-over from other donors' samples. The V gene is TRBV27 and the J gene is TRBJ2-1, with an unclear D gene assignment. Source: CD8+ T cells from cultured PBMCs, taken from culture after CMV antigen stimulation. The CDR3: CASSSQGNEQFF. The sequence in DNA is TGTGCCAGCAGTTCCCAAGGGAATGAGCAGTTCTTC.